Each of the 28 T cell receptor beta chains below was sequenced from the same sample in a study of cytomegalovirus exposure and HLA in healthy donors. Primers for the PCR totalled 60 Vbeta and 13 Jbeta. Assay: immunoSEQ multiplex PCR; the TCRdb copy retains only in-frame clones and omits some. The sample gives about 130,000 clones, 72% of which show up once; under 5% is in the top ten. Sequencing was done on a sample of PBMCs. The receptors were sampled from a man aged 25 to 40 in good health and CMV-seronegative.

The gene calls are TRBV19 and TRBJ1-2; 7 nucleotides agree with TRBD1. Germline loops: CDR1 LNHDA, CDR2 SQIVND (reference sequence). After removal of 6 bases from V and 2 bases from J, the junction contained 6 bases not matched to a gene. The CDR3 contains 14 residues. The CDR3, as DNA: TGTGCCAGTAGCCCGGACAGGAACAACTATGGCTACACCTTC. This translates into CASSPDRNNYGYTF.

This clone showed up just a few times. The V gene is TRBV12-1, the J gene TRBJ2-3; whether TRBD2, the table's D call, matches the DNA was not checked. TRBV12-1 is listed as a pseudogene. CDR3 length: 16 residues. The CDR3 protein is CASSFPGTRSTDTQYF. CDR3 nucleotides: TGTGCCAGCAGCTTTCCCGGGACTAGAAGTACAGATACGCAGTATTTT.

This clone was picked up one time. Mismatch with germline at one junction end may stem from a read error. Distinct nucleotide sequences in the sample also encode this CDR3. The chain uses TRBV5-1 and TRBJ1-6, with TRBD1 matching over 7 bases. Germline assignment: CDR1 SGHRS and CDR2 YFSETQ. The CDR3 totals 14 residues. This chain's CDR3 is CASRLGGGRTPLHF. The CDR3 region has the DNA TGCGCCAGCAGGTTGGGAGGGGGCAGGACACCCCTCCACTTT.

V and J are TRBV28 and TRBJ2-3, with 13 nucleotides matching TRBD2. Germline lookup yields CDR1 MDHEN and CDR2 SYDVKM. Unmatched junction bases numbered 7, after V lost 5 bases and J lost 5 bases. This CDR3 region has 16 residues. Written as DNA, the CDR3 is TGTGCCAGCAGTCCGGGGACTAGCGGGGTGGAAGATACGCAGTATTTT. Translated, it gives CASSPGTSGVEDTQYF. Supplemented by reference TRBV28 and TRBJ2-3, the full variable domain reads DVKVTQSSRYLVKRTGEKVFLECVQDMDHENMFWYRQDPGLGLRLIYFSYDVKMKEKGDIPEGYSVSREKKERFSLILESASTNQTSMYLCASSPGTSGVEDTQYFGPGTRLTVL.

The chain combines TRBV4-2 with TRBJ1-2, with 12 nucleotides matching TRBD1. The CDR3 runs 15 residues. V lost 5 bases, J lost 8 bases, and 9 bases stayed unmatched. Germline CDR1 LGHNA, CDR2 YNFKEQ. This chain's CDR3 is CASSLQGQGARGYTF. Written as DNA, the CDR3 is TGTGCCAGCAGCTTACAGGGACAGGGGGCCCGAGGCTACACCTTC.

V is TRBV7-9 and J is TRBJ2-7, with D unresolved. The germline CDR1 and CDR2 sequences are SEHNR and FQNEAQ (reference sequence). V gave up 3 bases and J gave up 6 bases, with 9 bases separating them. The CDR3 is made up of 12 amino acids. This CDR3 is CASSFGDGEQYF. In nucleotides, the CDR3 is TGTGCCAGCAGCTTCGGAGATGGCGAGCAGTACTTC. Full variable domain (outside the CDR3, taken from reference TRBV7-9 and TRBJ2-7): DTGVSQNPRHKITKRGQNVTFRCDPISEHNRLYWYRQTLGQGPEFLTYFQNEAQLEKSRLLSDRFSAERPKGSFSTLEIQRTEQGDSAMYLCASSFGDGEQYFGPGTRLTVT.

The CDR3 coding sequence is TGTGCCTGGAGTCCTGGTTTCAGGGGCTACACTGAAGCTTTCTTT. Translated, it gives CAWSPGFRGYTEAFF. The chain recombines TRBV30 with TRBJ1-1; D might be TRBD1 (6 bases). The CDR3 is 15 residues long. In germline, CDR1 is GTSNPN, CDR2 SVGIG (reference sequence). V lost 2 bases and J 3 bases, leaving 16 bases between the germline ends.

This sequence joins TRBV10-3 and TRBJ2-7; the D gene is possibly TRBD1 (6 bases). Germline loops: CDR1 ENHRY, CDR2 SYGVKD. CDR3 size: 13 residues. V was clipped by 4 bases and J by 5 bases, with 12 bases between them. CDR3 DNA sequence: TGTGCCATCAGTGCTGGCAGGGGCAACGAGCAGTACTTC. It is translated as CAISAGRGNEQYF.

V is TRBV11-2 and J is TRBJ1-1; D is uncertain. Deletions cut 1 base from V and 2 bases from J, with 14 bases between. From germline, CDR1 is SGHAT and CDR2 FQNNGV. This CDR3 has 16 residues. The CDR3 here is CASSLALVPPNTEAFF. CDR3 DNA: TGTGCCAGCAGCTTAGCTCTAGTCCCACCCAACACTGAAGCTTTCTTT.

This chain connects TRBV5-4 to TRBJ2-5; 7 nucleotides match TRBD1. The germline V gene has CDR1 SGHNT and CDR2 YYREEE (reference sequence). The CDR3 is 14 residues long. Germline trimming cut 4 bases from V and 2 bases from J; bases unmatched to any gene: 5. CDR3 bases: TGTGCCAGCAGCCCCGGGACAGTTCAAGAGACCCAGTACTTC. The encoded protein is CASSPGTVQETQYF.

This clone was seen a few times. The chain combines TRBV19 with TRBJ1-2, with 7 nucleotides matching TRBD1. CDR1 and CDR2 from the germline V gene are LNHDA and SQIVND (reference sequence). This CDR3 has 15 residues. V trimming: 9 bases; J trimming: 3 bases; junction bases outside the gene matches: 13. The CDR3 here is CASNPQRDSYYGYTF. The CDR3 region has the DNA TGTGCCAGCAACCCCCAAAGGGACAGCTACTATGGCTACACCTTC.

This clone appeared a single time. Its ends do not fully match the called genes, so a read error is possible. The CDR3 coding sequence is TGTGCTAGCAGCTTATCTCGGTTAGGGGGTCGCACAGATACGCAGTATTTT. This translates into CASSLSRLGGRTDTQYF. The genes are TRBV7-7 and TRBJ2-3; TRBD1 might be the D (6 bases). CDR1 and CDR2 (germline): SSHAT, FNYEAQ (reference sequence). The CDR3 extends over 17 amino acids.

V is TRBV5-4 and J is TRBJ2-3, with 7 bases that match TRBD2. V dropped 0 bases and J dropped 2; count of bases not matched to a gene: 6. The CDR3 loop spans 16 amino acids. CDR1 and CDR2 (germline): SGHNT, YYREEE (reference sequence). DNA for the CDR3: TGTGCCAGCAGCTTGGGGGGAGGGCAGCTCACAGATACGCAGTATTTT. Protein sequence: CASSLGGGQLTDTQYF.

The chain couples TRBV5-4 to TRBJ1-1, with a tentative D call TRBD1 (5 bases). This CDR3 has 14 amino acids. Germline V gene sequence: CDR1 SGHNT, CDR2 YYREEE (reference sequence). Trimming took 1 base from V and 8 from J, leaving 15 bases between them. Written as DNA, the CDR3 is TGTGCCAGCAGCTTGTTGGCGGGGACCCGAGAAGCTTTCTTT. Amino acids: CASSLLAGTREAFF.

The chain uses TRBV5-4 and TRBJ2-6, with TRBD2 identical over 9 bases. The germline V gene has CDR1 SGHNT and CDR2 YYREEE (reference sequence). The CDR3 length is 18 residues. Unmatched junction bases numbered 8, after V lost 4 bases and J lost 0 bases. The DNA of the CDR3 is TGTGCCAGCAGCCCGGGCGGGAGGGGGTCCTCTGGGGCCAACGTCCTGACTTTC. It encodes CASSPGGRGSSGANVLTF. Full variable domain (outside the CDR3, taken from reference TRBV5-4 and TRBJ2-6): ETGVTQSPTHLIKTRGQQVTLRCSSQSGHNTVSWYQQALGQGPQFIFQYYREEENGRGNFPPRFSGLQFPNYSSELNVNALELDDSALYLCASSPGGRGSSGANVLTFGAGSRLTVL.

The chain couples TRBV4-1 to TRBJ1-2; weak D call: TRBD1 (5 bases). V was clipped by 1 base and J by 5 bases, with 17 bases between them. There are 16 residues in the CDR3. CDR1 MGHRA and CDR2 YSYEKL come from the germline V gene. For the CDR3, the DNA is TGCGCCAGCAGCCAAGGCTGGGGGAGGTTAACATATGGCTACACCTTC. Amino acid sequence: CASSQGWGRLTYGYTF.

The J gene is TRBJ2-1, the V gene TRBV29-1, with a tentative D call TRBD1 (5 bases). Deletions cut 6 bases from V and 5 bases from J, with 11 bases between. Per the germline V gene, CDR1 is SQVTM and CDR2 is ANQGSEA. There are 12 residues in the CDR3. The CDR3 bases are TGCAGCGTCAAATGGGGCCACAATGAGCAGTTCTTC. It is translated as CSVKWGHNEQFF.

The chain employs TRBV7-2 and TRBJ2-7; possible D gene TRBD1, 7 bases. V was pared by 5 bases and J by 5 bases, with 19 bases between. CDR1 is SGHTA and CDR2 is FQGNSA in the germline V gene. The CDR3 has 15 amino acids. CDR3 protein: CASSTQGGLWHEQYF. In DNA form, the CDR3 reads TGTGCCAGCAGCACCCAGGGGGGTTTATGGCACGAGCAGTACTTC.

The CDR3 region has the DNA TGTGCCAGCAGCGTGGGACTAGCCCCCGACACCGGGGAGCTGTTTTTT. Its translation: CASSVGLAPDTGELFF. J is TRBJ2-2 and V is TRBV9; 9 nucleotides agree with TRBD2. Per germline, CDR1 SGDLS and CDR2 YYNGEE. The CDR3 has 16 amino acids. Trimming cost V 2 bases and J 3 bases; bases outside gene matches: 5.

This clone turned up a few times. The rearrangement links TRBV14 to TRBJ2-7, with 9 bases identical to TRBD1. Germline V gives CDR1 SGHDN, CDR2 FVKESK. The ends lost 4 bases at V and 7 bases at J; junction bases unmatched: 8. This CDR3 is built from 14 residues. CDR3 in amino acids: CASSPGTGTTEQYF. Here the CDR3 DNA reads TGTGCCAGCAGCCCAGGGACAGGGACTACGGAGCAGTACTTC. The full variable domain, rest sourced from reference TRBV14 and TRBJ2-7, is EAGVTQFPSHSVIEKGQTVTLRCDPISGHDNLYWYRRVMGKEIKFLLHFVKESKQDESGMPNNRFLAERTGGTYSTLKVQPAELEDSGVYFCASSPGTGTTEQYFGPGTRLTVT.

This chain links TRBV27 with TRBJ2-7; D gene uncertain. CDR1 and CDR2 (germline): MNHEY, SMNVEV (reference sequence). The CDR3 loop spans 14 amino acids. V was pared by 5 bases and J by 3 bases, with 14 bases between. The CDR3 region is CASSPSRPGYEQYF. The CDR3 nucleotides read TGTGCCAGCAGTCCCTCGAGGCCGGGCTACGAGCAGTACTTC.

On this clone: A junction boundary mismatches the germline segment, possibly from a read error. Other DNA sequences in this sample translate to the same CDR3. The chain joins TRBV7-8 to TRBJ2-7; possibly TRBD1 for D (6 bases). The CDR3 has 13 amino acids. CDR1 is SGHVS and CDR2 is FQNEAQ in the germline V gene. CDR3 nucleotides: TGTGCTAGCAGGCAGGGGCAGGCCTACGAGCAGTACTTC. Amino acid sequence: CASRQGQAYEQYF.

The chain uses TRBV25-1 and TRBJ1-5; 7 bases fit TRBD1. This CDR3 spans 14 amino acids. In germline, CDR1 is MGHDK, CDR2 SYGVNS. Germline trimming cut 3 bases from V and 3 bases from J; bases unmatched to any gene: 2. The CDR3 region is CASSDTGANQPQHF. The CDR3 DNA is TGTGCCAGCAGTGATACAGGGGCCAATCAGCCCCAGCATTTT. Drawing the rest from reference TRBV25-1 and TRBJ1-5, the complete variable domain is EADIYQTPRYLVIGTGKKITLECSQTMGHDKMYWYQQDPGMELHLIHYSYGVNSTEKGDLSSESTVSRIRTEHFPLTLESARPSHTSQYLCASSDTGANQPQHFGDGTRLSIL.

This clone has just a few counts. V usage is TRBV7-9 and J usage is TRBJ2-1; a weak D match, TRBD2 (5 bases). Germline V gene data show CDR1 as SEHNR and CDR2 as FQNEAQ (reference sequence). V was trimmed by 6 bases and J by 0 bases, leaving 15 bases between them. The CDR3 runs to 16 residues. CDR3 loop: CASRPLTGSSYNEQFF. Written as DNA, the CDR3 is TGTGCCAGCAGACCCCTGACGGGGAGCTCCTACAATGAGCAGTTCTTC.

CDR3 amino acids: CASSERNSRYGYTF. For the CDR3, the DNA is TGTGCCAGCTCAGAGAGGAACTCCCGCTACGGCTACACCTTC. The J gene is TRBJ1-2, the V gene TRBV18; D ambiguous. The germline V gene has CDR1 KGHSH and CDR2 LQKENI. The CDR3 is made up of 14 amino acids. V lost 5 bases, J lost 8 bases, and 18 bases lay in between.

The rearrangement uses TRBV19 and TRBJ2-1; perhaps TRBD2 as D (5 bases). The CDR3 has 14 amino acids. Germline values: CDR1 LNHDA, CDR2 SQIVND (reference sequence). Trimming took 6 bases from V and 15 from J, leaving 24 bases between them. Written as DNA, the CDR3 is TGTGCCAGTAGCGACATTTCGACTGGGAGCAAGGGGTTCTTC. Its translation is CASSDISTGSKGFF.

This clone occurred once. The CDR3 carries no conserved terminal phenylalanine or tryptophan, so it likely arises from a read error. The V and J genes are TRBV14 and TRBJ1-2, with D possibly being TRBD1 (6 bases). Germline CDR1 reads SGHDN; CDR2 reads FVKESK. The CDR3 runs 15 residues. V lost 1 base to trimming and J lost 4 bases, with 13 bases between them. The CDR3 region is CASSQGAGVGYGYTL. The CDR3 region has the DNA TGTGCCAGCAGCCAAGGTGCAGGGGTAGGCTATGGCTACACCCTC.

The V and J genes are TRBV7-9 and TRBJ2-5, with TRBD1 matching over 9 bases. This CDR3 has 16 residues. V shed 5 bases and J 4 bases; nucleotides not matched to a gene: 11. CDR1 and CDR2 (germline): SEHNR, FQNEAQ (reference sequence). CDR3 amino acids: CASSPTDRGYRETQYF. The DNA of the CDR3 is TGTGCCAGCAGCCCCACGGACAGGGGCTATCGAGAGACCCAGTACTTC.